The count of the clone carrying this T cell receptor (beta chain) is one. Primers: 60 Vbeta forward and 13 Jbeta reverse. TCRdb keeps only in-frame clones here, not all; method: immunoSEQ multiplex PCR. Of around 49,000 clones listed, roughly 75% are singletons. This sample is drawn from a study of cytomegalovirus exposure and HLA in healthy donors. Sequencing was done on a sample of PBMCs. This sequence was found in a man between 25 and 39 years old in good health and CMV-seropositive.

The CDR3 DNA sequence: TGTGCCAGCAGTTCCCGACAAGGCATTCAAAATGAGCAGTTCTTC. Protein product: CASSSRQGIQNEQFF. The V call is TRBV13, the J call TRBJ2-1; D gene uncertain. The CDR3 sequence is 15 residues long. Germline lookup yields CDR1 PRHDT and CDR2 FYEKMQ (reference sequence). Trimming shortened V by 6 bases and J by 7 bases, and 19 bases separated the two germline ends. Using reference TRBV13 and TRBJ2-1 for the parts outside the CDR3, the full variable domain is AAGVIQSPRHLIKEKRETATLKCYPIPRHDTVYWYQQGPGQDPQFLISFYEKMQSDKGSIPDRFSAQQFSDYHSELNMSSLELGDSALYFCASSSRQGIQNEQFFGPGTRLTVL.